The 30 T cell receptor beta chains below all came from one sample that was sequenced in a study of cytomegalovirus exposure and HLA in healthy donors. Profiling relied on immunoSEQ multiplex PCR, and the TCRdb table lists in-frame clones only, not all of them. Here the sample spans about 110,000 clones, about 88% being singletons. Source material: PBMCs. The receptor set was obtained from a young woman in good health and CMV-seronegative.

V and J are TRBV28 and TRBJ2-3; D may be TRBD1 (6 bases). In germline, CDR1 is MDHEN, CDR2 SYDVKM. The germline V and J ends were trimmed by 8 bases and 0 bases, with 6 bases remaining between them. CDR3 size: 12 residues. The CDR3 coding sequence is TGTGCCAGCCAGGGGAGCACAGATACGCAGTATTTT. Encoded protein: CASQGSTDTQYF.

The J gene is TRBJ2-2, the V gene TRBV27; D unresolved. This CDR3 comprises 12 residues. The germline V gene has CDR1 MNHEY and CDR2 SMNVEV (reference sequence). The V end was cut by 6 bases, the J end by 7 bases, with 9 bases between. The CDR3 region is CASSPGYGELFF. The CDR3 nucleotides read TGTGCCAGCAGCCCAGGATACGGGGAGCTGTTTTTT.

The rearrangement links TRBV7-3 to TRBJ2-7; 10 bases are shared with TRBD1. CDR1 SGHTA and CDR2 FQGTGA come from the germline V gene. With 2 bases clipped from V and 7 bases from J, the junction kept 2 bases outside the gene matches. This CDR3 comprises 13 residues. The CDR3, as DNA: TGTGCCAGCAGCTTAGACAGGGGGCTAGAGCAGTACTTC. Amino acids: CASSLDRGLEQYF.

The chain is built from TRBV2 and TRBJ2-7; 9 nucleotides agree with TRBD2. The CDR3 sequence is 14 residues long. The V and J ends lost 6 bases and 4 bases, in that order; junction bases with no gene match: 7. CDR1 is SNHLY and CDR2 is FYNNEI in the germline V gene. This CDR3 is CASRNSGRVYEQYF. The CDR3 region has the DNA TGTGCCAGCAGAAATAGCGGGAGAGTGTACGAGCAGTACTTC.

V is TRBV30 and J is TRBJ2-6; 8 nucleotides align to TRBD2. The ends lost 3 bases at V and 2 bases at J; junction bases unmatched: 0. This CDR3 spans 14 amino acids. Germline values: CDR1 GTSNPN, CDR2 SVGIG (reference sequence). The CDR3 coding sequence is TGTGCCTGGAGCGGGGGGGCTGGGGCCAACGTCCTGACTTTC. The encoded protein is CAWSGGAGANVLTF.

V and J are TRBV27 and TRBJ1-3, with D unclear. The V end lost 7 bases, the J end lost 0 bases, and 10 bases lay between the germline ends. The germline V gene has CDR1 MNHEY and CDR2 SMNVEV (reference sequence). The CDR3 is 14 residues long. CDR3 loop: CASKGGISGNTIYF. The CDR3 DNA is TGTGCCAGCAAGGGCGGGATCTCTGGAAACACCATATATTTT.

The V and J genes are TRBV5-4 and TRBJ1-1; a possible D gene is TRBD1 (6 bases). Germline CDR1 SGHNT, CDR2 YYREEE (reference sequence). CDR3 length: 15 amino acids. V was shortened by 6 bases and J by 5 bases, with 20 bases between the two germline ends. The CDR3 bases are TGTGCCAGCAACAACAGGGCGCTCCCTGATACTGAAGCTTTCTTT. This codes for CASNNRALPDTEAFF.

This chain uses TRBV5-4 with TRBJ2-1; 8 nucleotides align to TRBD2. With 4 bases clipped from V and 9 bases from J, the junction kept 3 bases outside the gene matches. CDR1 and CDR2 (germline): SGHNT, YYREEE (reference sequence). CDR3 length equals 12 residues. The CDR3 DNA follows: TGTGCCAGCAGCCCGGGGGGGGCTGAGCAGTTCTTC. Its translation is CASSPGGAEQFF.

This clone was recorded only once. The V and J genes are TRBV4-3 and TRBJ2-7, with 12 nucleotides matching TRBD2. Germline CDR1 reads LGHNA; CDR2 reads YSLEER. The CDR3 is 17 amino acids. Losses at the gene ends were 0 bases for V and 5 bases for J; bases not matched to a gene: 8. CDR3 sequence (DNA): TGCGCCAGCAGCCAAGAATTCCGACTAGCGGGAGTCCACGAGCAGTACTTC. Translating gives CASSQEFRLAGVHEQYF.

The chain has TRBV28 and TRBJ1-2, with D perhaps matching TRBD1 (5 bases). Trimming stripped 2 bases from V and 4 bases from J, with 14 bases between. Germline V gene lookup returns CDR1 MDHEN and CDR2 SYDVKM. The CDR3 loop spans 15 amino acids. CDR3 region: CASSLIKTDPYGYTF. The CDR3 DNA is TGTGCCAGCAGTTTAATAAAGACAGACCCCTATGGCTACACCTTC.

The rearrangement joins TRBV29-1 to TRBJ1-1; D might be TRBD1 (6 bases). V was trimmed by 1 base and J by 3 bases, leaving 9 bases between them. CDR1 and CDR2 from the germline V gene are SQVTM and ANQGSEA. CDR3 length: 13 residues. CDR3 DNA sequence: TGCAGCGTTGAAGTACAGGGTGACACTGAAGCTTTCTTT. This translates into CSVEVQGDTEAFF.

The chain carries TRBV19 and TRBJ2-2, with a tentative D call TRBD1 (6 bases). Trimming removed 4 bases at V and 4 bases at J, with 10 bases between. CDR3 length equals 14 residues. Germline CDR1 and CDR2: LNHDA and SQIVND (reference sequence). This CDR3 reads CASSKDSSTGELFF. CDR3 in DNA: TGTGCCAGTAGTAAGGACAGTTCCACCGGGGAGCTGTTTTTT.

This chain links TRBV28 with TRBJ2-1, with 10 bases that match TRBD2. With V trimmed by 3 bases and J by 6 bases, 11 bases remained unmatched. The CDR3 loop spans 17 amino acids. CDR1 and CDR2 from the germline V gene are MDHEN and SYDVKM. CDR3 residues: CASSFPTSGDESNEQFF. The CDR3 region has the DNA TGTGCCAGCAGTTTCCCTACTAGCGGGGACGAGAGCAATGAGCAGTTCTTC.

This clone has a single count. The chain uses TRBV28 and TRBJ1-5, with 10 bases aligning to TRBD1. The CDR3 covers 16 residues. Germline V CDR1 and CDR2: MDHEN, SYDVKM. Trimming cost V 2 bases and J 2 bases; bases outside gene matches: 3. The CDR3 DNA is TGTGCCAGCAGTTTAACCGGGACAGGGGGCAATCAGCCCCAGCATTTT. Translation: CASSLTGTGGNQPQHF.

This chain uses TRBV6-5 with TRBJ2-1, with a weak D call TRBD2 (6 bases). Germline V gene sequence: CDR1 MNHEY, CDR2 SVGAGI. Trimming took off 5 bases at V and 0 bases at J, with 8 bases between the two ends. This CDR3 region has 14 residues. CDR3 in amino acids: CASSRGSSYNEQFF. The CDR3 DNA reads TGTGCCAGCAGTCGGGGGAGCTCCTACAATGAGCAGTTCTTC.

The rearrangement links TRBV7-9 to TRBJ1-2; D is ambiguous. Trimming took off 1 base at V and 8 bases at J, with 11 bases between the two ends. Germline CDR1 is SEHNR and CDR2 is FQNEAQ (reference sequence). The CDR3 is 13 residues long. Written as DNA, the CDR3 is TGTGCCAGCAGCTTAGAAATGGCCCGCGGCTACACCTTC. Its translation: CASSLEMARGYTF. Full variable domain (remainder filled in from reference TRBV7-9 and TRBJ1-2): DTGVSQNPRHKITKRGQNVTFRCDPISEHNRLYWYRQTLGQGPEFLTYFQNEAQLEKSRLLSDRFSAERPKGSFSTLEIQRTEQGDSAMYLCASSLEMARGYTFGSGTRLTVV.

This chain joins TRBV5-5 and TRBJ1-2, with 8 bases identical to TRBD1. The CDR3 has 16 amino acids. Germline values: CDR1 SGHKS, CDR2 YYEKEE (reference sequence). Germline trimming cut 4 bases from V and 4 bases from J; bases unmatched to any gene: 12. This chain's CDR3 is CASSGRTGLPPYGYTF. In nucleotides, the CDR3 is TGTGCCAGCAGCGGACGGACAGGGCTACCTCCCTATGGCTACACCTTC.

The rearrangement uses TRBV30 and TRBJ1-2; maybe TRBD1 (5 bases). CDR1 GTSNPN and CDR2 SVGIG come from the germline V gene (reference sequence). The CDR3 is 13 amino acids. V was trimmed by 3 bases and J by 3 bases, leaving 11 bases between them. The CDR3 region has the DNA TGTGCCTGGAGGGGGCTCGCGGACTATGGCTACACCTTC. Its translation is CAWRGLADYGYTF.

This rearrangement joins TRBV20-1 to TRBJ2-3; no firm D call. This CDR3 comprises 10 residues. Germline CDR1 and CDR2: DFQATT and SNEGSKA (reference sequence). Trimming removed 1 base from V and 6 bases from J, with 2 bases in between. CDR3 bases: TGCAGTGCTAGAGCGGATACGCAGTATTTT. Its translation: CSARADTQYF.

V usage is TRBV19 and J usage is TRBJ1-1; TRBD1 matches 8 bases. Germline V CDR1 and CDR2: LNHDA, SQIVND (reference sequence). This CDR3 contains 18 residues. V was clipped by 4 bases and J by 5 bases; unmatched bases: 18. The CDR3 DNA sequence: TGTGCCAGTAGTAAGGGACAGGATTATATGGTGGAAGGAACTGAAGCTTTCTTT. It encodes CASSKGQDYMVEGTEAFF.

The count of this clone is one. The V call is TRBV4-3, the J call TRBJ1-2, with a tentative D call TRBD1 (6 bases). The germline CDR1 and CDR2 sequences are LGHNA and YSLEER. This CDR3 is 14 amino acids long. The V end lost 3 bases, the J end lost 3 bases, and 11 bases lay between the germline ends. The CDR3 loop reads CASSHRGLDYGYTF. The CDR3 DNA is TGCGCCAGCAGCCACAGGGGTTTAGACTATGGCTACACCTTC.

The rearrangement uses TRBV6-5 and TRBJ1-3; D is uncertain. Looked up from germline, CDR1 is MNHEY and CDR2 is SVGAGI. With 2 bases removed from V and 0 bases from J, the gap between germline ends came to 8 bases. The CDR3 consists of 15 residues. This chain's CDR3 is CASSYAGISGNTIYF. The CDR3 bases are TGTGCCAGCAGTTACGCGGGGATCTCTGGAAACACCATATATTTT.

The V gene is TRBV5-4, the J gene TRBJ1-2; TRBD1 agrees at 7 bases. Germline assignment: CDR1 SGHNT and CDR2 YYREEE (reference sequence). This CDR3 contains 16 residues. The V and J ends lost 3 bases and 7 bases, in that order; junction bases with no gene match: 15. CDR3 sequence (DNA): TGTGCCAGCAGCTGGCACCGACGACAGGGTTTAAGTGGCTACACCTTC. This translates into CASSWHRRQGLSGYTF.

The chain recombines TRBV29-1 with TRBJ1-2, with 7 bases matching TRBD1. The CDR3 has 17 residues. The junction had 23 bases not matched to a gene; V was cut back by 5 bases and J by 8 bases. Germline V gives CDR1 SQVTM, CDR2 ANQGSEA. The CDR3 nucleotides read TGCAGCGTTCTCTACCTCGACAGGGAAGTTATATCGTGGGGCTACACCTTC. It encodes CSVLYLDREVISWGYTF.

The chain is built from TRBV28 and TRBJ1-2; maybe TRBD1 (6 bases). The V and J ends lost 6 bases and 2 bases respectively, with 22 bases between them. This CDR3 region has 17 residues. Germline V gives CDR1 MDHEN, CDR2 SYDVKM. CDR3 loop: CASSLRPQGNPNYGYTF. CDR3 DNA sequence: TGTGCCAGCAGCCTACGACCGCAGGGGAACCCGAACTATGGCTACACCTTC.

The chain joins TRBV6-4 to TRBJ1-1; 7 bases map to TRBD1. V shed 5 bases, J shed 9 bases, and the junction held 3 bases outside the gene matches. Germline CDR1 reads MRHNA; CDR2 reads SNTAGT. CDR3 size: 11 residues. The chain's CDR3 is CASSQGGQAFF. DNA for the CDR3: TGTGCCAGCAGTCAGGGGGGACAAGCTTTCTTT.

This chain links TRBV6-5 with TRBJ1-4; no clear D. Per germline, CDR1 MNHEY and CDR2 SVGAGI. V gave up 6 bases and J gave up 8 bases, with 7 bases separating them. CDR3 length: 11 residues. In DNA form, the CDR3 reads TGTGCCAGCAGGGGAGGGGAAAAACTGTTTTTT. Amino acid sequence: CASRGGEKLFF.

J is TRBJ1-6 and V is TRBV7-2; TRBD1 matches 8 bases. Trimming at V came to 5 bases and at J to 7 bases, leaving 13 bases not matched to a gene. CDR3 size: 17 residues. Looked up from germline, CDR1 is SGHTA and CDR2 is FQGNSA. The CDR3 loop is CASSPTPGQGLNSPLHF. The CDR3 DNA follows: TGTGCCAGCAGCCCAACCCCCGGACAGGGATTAAATTCACCCCTCCACTTT. Full variable domain (rest looked up from reference TRBV7-2 and TRBJ1-6): GAGVSQSPSNKVTEKGKDVELRCDPISGHTALYWYRQSLGQGLEFLIYFQGNSAPDKSGLPSDRFSAERTGGSVSTLTIQRTQQEDSAVYLCASSPTPGQGLNSPLHFGNGTRLTVT.

V gene TRBV14 combines with J gene TRBJ1-2; tentatively, D is TRBD1 (6 bases). CDR1 and CDR2 (germline): SGHDN, FVKESK. V was pared by 3 bases and J by 4 bases, with 21 bases between. There are 17 residues in the CDR3. The chain's CDR3 is CASSHKRGPTDIYGYTF. The CDR3 nucleotides read TGTGCCAGCAGCCATAAGCGGGGGCCGACAGATATCTATGGCTACACCTTC.

The chain employs TRBV9 and TRBJ2-3; the match to TRBD2 covers 9 bases. Germline trimming cut 0 bases from V and 3 bases from J; bases unmatched to any gene: 8. Germline V gene sequence: CDR1 SGDLS, CDR2 YYNGEE. The CDR3 covers 17 residues. As DNA, the CDR3 is TGTGCCAGCAGCGTAGCCCCTAGCGGGAAACGAACAGATACGCAGTATTTT. Protein sequence: CASSVAPSGKRTDTQYF.